The clone carrying this T cell receptor (beta chain) turned up a few times. The entry originates in a study of early T cells in non-severe SARS-CoV-2 infection. Unique molecular identifiers were affixed to single, distinct cDNA molecules. TCRdb processed the 5' RACE reads anew with MiXCR; each CDR3 protein has one entry. Among over 30,000 distinct CDR3 sequences listed, roughly 6.6% were seen once. V lost 4 bases and J 9 bases, leaving 7 bases between the germline ends. The CDR3 is 10 amino acids. Germline assignment: CDR1 SQVTM and CDR2 ANQGSEA. The sample here was whole blood, taken at baseline. This sequence was found in an adult who was a healthcare worker with PCR-confirmed SARS-CoV-2 infection or an uninfected control (not recorded which). The chain recombines TRBV29-1 with TRBJ2-1, with no clear D. The CDR3 region has the DNA TGCAGCGTTGGTAACTTTGAGCAGTTCTTC. Residues: CSVGNFEQFF.